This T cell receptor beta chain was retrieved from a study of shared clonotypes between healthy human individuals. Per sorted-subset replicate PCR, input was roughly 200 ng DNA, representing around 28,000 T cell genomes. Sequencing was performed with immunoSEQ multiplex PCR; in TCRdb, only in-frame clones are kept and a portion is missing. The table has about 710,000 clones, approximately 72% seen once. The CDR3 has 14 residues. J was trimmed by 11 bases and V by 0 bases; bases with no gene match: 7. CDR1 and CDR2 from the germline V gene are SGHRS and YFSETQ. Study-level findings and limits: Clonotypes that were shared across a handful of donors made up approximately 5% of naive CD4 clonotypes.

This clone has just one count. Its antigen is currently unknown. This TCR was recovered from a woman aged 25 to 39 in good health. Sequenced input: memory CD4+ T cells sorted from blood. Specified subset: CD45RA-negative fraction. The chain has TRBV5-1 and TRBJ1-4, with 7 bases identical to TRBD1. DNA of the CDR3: TGCGCCAGCAGCTTGGGGACAGGAGGGGGGAAACTGTTTTTT. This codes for CASSLGTGGGKLFF.